Listed below are T cell receptor beta chains from one sample, sequenced in a study of T cell clones after liver transplantation. Generated by immunoSEQ multiplex PCR, the TCRdb table keeps only in-frame clones and is missing some. The data contain roughly 120,000 clones, 75% to 95% of them singletons. Sequenced here: CD4+ T cells from blood, sampled 12 months after liver transplant. The receptors stem from a human patient who received a liver transplant. Some T cells may trace back to the graft donor. CDR3s include the opening cysteine and the closing phenylalanine or tryptophan. D genes are given only for firm matches. Part of the rows lack a size; the others show once, few, many or a class for expanded clones.

J,size,D,V,DNA,CDR3
TRBJ2-1,-,TRBD2,TRBV7-3,TGTGCCAGCAGCTCAACTAGCGGGAGGGCAATCAATGAGCAGTTCTTC,CASSSTSGRAINEQFF
TRBJ2-7,-,-,TRBV6-1,TGTGCCAGCAGTGGCAGTTCGGCAGGGAGTTCCTACGAGCAGTACTTC,CASSGSSAGSSYEQYF
TRBJ2-7,-,-,TRBV7-2,TGTGCCAGCAGCTTAGTGCAGAAACAGTACGAGCAGTACTTC,CASSLVQKQYEQYF
TRBJ2-7,few,-,TRBV28,TGTGCCAGCAGTTTGCGACCCAGACACTACGAGCAGTACTTC,CASSLRPRHYEQYF
TRBJ1-1,few,-,TRBV2,TGTGCCAGCAGAGCAACAGGGCGGACTGAAGCTTTCTTT,CASRATGRTEAFF
TRBJ2-6,-,-,TRBV11-2,TGTGCCAGCAGCCCGAAGACTGGTGGGGCCAACGTCCTGACTTTC,CASSPKTGGANVLTF
TRBJ2-1,once,TRBD1,TRBV4-1,TGCGCCAGCAGCCCCACTCGGGACAGGAAATTATACAATGAGCAGTTCTTC,CASSPTRDRKLYNEQFF
TRBJ2-1,-,-,TRBV5-8,TGTGCCAGCAGCTTGGGGCGGACAGAGAGGAATGAGCAGTTCTTC,CASSLGRTERNEQFF
TRBJ1-5,-,-,TRBV28,TGTGCCAGCCTAGACACCCGAGGGAGCAATCAGCCCCAGCATTTT,CASLDTRGSNQPQHF
TRBJ1-5,-,TRBD1,TRBV18,TGTGCCAGCTCACCTCGGGCAGCACAGGGGTTGATTCAGCCCCAGCATTTT,CASSPRAAQGLIQPQHF
TRBJ2-2,-,-,TRBV7-8,TGTGCCAGCAGCTCGGTGGTCCGGGCTACAACCGGGGAGCTGTTTTTT,CASSSVVRATTGELFF
TRBJ1-5,-,-,TRBV7-8,TGTGCCAGCAGCTTAAACGGCGGCGAAAAACAGCCCCAGCATTTT,CASSLNGGEKQPQHF
TRBJ2-2,-,TRBD2,TRBV28,TGTGCCAGCAGTACCATACTAGCGGGAGGATTGGGCGGGGAGCTGTTTTTT,CASSTILAGGLGGELFF
TRBJ2-7,-,-,TRBV27,TGTGCCAGCAGTTTCGCAGCGGGCTGGGAGCAGTACTTC,CASSFAAGWEQYF
TRBJ1-6,-,-,TRBV4-2,TGTGCCAGCAGCCAGGCGAACAGAGGCCAGTATAATTCACCCCTCCACTTT,CASSQANRGQYNSPLHF
TRBJ1-1,-,-,TRBV14,TGTGCCAGCAGCCCCGTCCTCGGGCTCGCCAACACTGAAGCTTTCTTT,CASSPVLGLANTEAFF
TRBJ1-1,once,-,TRBV30,TGTGCCTGGGACAGGTTGAACACTGAAGCTTTCTTT,CAWDRLNTEAFF
TRBJ2-6,-,-,TRBV5-1,TGCGCCAGCAGCTCTCCAGTAGGCTTCTCTGGGGCCAACGTCCTGACTTTC,CASSSPVGFSGANVLTF